This entry describes one T cell receptor (beta chain). Germline V lookup: CDR1 SQVTM, CDR2 ANQGSEA. The CDR3 spans 16 residues. The J segment lost 0 bases and the V segment lost 6 bases, leaving 13 bases of the junction unmatched. The data were obtained in a study of identical twins. TCRdb reprocessed the 5' RACE reads via MiXCR and lists one record per CDR3 protein. The profile shows roughly 350,000 distinct CDR3 sequences, roughly an eighth of them singletons. Another study also made use of these data, one on yellow fever vaccine responses in identical twins. This second study notes: After vaccination, twins' T cell response reportedly seemed partly convergent, partly personalized.

The chain carries TRBV29-1 and TRBJ1-1; 7 bases line up with TRBD1. Sequencing used CD8+ T cells sorted from blood. The origin of this receptor is a woman aged 18-35 years in good health. CDR3 region: CSVKRGTDSLNTEAFF. For the CDR3, the DNA is TGCAGCGTGAAGAGGGGGACAGACTCACTGAACACTGAAGCTTTCTTT.